This T cell receptor (beta chain) originates from a study of response to subunit inactivated influenza vaccine. Trimming cost V 3 bases and J 2 bases, with 14 bases left between them. The germline V gene encodes CDR1 SGHKS and CDR2 YYEKEE (reference sequence). CDR3 length: 15 amino acids. From the RT-PCR reads, TCRdb called clonotypes with MiXCR, one entry per CDR3 protein. There are about 520,000 distinct CDR3 sequences in the sample; 25% occur only once, and approximately 2% lies in the top ten. The chain joins TRBV5-5 to TRBJ1-2, with D possibly matching TRBD1 (5 bases). This material consisted of CD4+ T cells sorted from PBMCs, taken more than 4 days after vaccination. The receptor comes from a man aged 50-60 years who received an inactivated influenza vaccine. CDR3 bases: TGTGCCAGCAGCTCAGACAGTGGGGGGAACTATGGCTACACCTTC. Protein sequence: CASSSDSGGNYGYTF.